This entry lists 28 T cell receptor beta chains sequenced from one sample in a study of blood T cell repertoires in COVID-19. TCRdb's copy holds only in-frame clones and misses some; the assay was immunoSEQ multiplex PCR. This sample has roughly 70,000 clones; 85% to 90% occur once, and the top ten carry 1.3% to 1.5%. The sequenced sample consisted of peripheral blood. The source is a man aged 55 to 70 with acute or convalescent COVID-19.

The chain has TRBV29-1 and TRBJ1-2; 8 nucleotides agree with TRBD1. The CDR3 runs 14 residues. The germline V gene encodes CDR1 SQVTM and CDR2 ANQGSEA. With 7 bases clipped from V and 1 base from J, the junction kept 8 bases outside the gene matches. This chain's CDR3 is CSEDRVPHNYGYTF. CDR3 DNA: TGCAGCGAGGACAGGGTACCTCATAACTATGGCTACACCTTC.

The rearrangement joins TRBV6-1 to TRBJ2-7; the D is unclear. CDR3 length: 12 residues. CDR1 and CDR2 (germline): MNHNS, SASEGT. Trimming took off 2 bases at V and 12 bases at J, with 14 bases between the two ends. The CDR3 DNA follows: TGTGCCAGCAGTGAATCGTGGAAGAGGCCGTACTTC. As protein: CASSESWKRPYF.

The V call is TRBV6-5, the J call TRBJ1-5; D may be TRBD1 (6 bases). CDR1 and CDR2 from the germline V gene are MNHEY and SVGAGI. Trimming shortened V by 2 bases and J by 7 bases, and 9 bases separated the two germline ends. The CDR3 is 13 amino acids. CDR3 in amino acids: CASSYQGKQPQHF. The CDR3 DNA is TGTGCCAGCAGTTACCAGGGGAAGCAGCCCCAGCATTTT.

V and J are TRBV4-1 and TRBJ2-7; TRBD1 matches 11 bases. With 4 bases clipped from V and 4 bases from J, the junction kept 6 bases outside the gene matches. The CDR3 spans 15 residues. Germline-derived CDR1 and CDR2 are MGHRA and YSYEKL. The CDR3 is CASSRPGQGAYEQYF. The CDR3 DNA is TGCGCCAGCAGCCGGCCCGGACAGGGGGCTTACGAGCAGTACTTC.

This sequence joins TRBV2 and TRBJ2-7; 9 nucleotides match TRBD1. The CDR3 totals 15 residues. Germline V gene data show CDR1 as SNHLY and CDR2 as FYNNEI. The V segment lost 4 bases and the J segment 6 bases; nucleotides outside the gene matches: 10. The CDR3 here is CASSASGTGYSEQYF. CDR3 nucleotides: TGTGCCAGCAGTGCTTCCGGGACAGGGTATAGCGAGCAGTACTTC. Together with reference TRBV2 and TRBJ2-7, the CDR3 gives the full variable domain: EPEVTQTPSHQVTQMGQEVILRCVPISNHLYFYWYRQILGQKVEFLVSFYNNEISEKSEIFDDQFSVERPDGSNFTLKIRSTKLEDSAMYFCASSASGTGYSEQYFGPGTRLTVT.

The chain combines TRBV19 with TRBJ2-6, with 8 bases that match TRBD1. V lost 6 bases to trimming and J lost 2 bases; unmatched junction nucleotides: 6. This CDR3 contains 16 residues. Germline V gives CDR1 LNHDA, CDR2 SQIVND (reference sequence). In DNA form, the CDR3 reads TGTGCCAGTAGCTCCTCAGGGGGCGCTGGGGCCAACGTCCTGACTTTC. This codes for CASSSSGGAGANVLTF.

This clone showed up just once. The V and J genes are TRBV5-4 and TRBJ1-2; 7 nucleotides align to TRBD1. CDR1 and CDR2 from the germline V gene are SGHNT and YYREEE (reference sequence). The CDR3 loop spans 13 amino acids. V gave up 6 bases and J gave up 3 bases; unmatched junction bases: 5. DNA for the CDR3: TGTGCCAGCACCAGCACAGGGGACTATGGCTACACCTTC. It codes for CASTSTGDYGYTF.

V is TRBV10-3 and J is TRBJ2-5; 7 bases are a match to TRBD1. Trimming took 3 bases from V and 5 from J; bases not matched to a gene: 6. CDR3 length: 14 residues. Germline CDR1 ENHRY, CDR2 SYGVKD. CDR3 in amino acids: CAISETGVWETQYF. CDR3 coding DNA: TGTGCCATCAGTGAAACAGGGGTTTGGGAGACCCAGTACTTC.

The V call is TRBV27, the J call TRBJ1-2; the D gene is possibly TRBD1 (6 bases). The CDR3 has 16 amino acids. Trimming shortened V by 0 bases and J by 2 bases, and 13 bases separated the two germline ends. The germline gives CDR1 MNHEY, CDR2 SMNVEV (reference sequence). The CDR3 spells CASSLSGNRVNYGYTF. CDR3 bases: TGTGCCAGCAGTTTATCGGGTAACAGGGTAAACTATGGCTACACCTTC.

This clone is deemed medium-sized. The chain employs TRBV13 and TRBJ1-2; TRBD1 agrees at 7 bases. V shed 2 bases, J shed 4 bases, and the junction held 13 bases outside the gene matches. The germline gives CDR1 PRHDT, CDR2 FYEKMQ (reference sequence). CDR3 length: 17 amino acids. In nucleotides, the CDR3 is TGTGCCAGCAGCTTACGGGGTCGACAGGGATTCTCCTATGGCTACACCTTC. It translates to CASSLRGRQGFSYGYTF.

V and J are TRBV18 and TRBJ2-5, with D possibly TRBD2 on 6 matching bases. Between the trimmed V and J ends, which lost 3 bases and 2 bases, there was a span of 19 bases. Per germline, CDR1 KGHSH and CDR2 LQKENI. CDR3 length: 17 amino acids. CDR3 loop: CASSPSKKGGEQETQYF. CDR3 DNA sequence: TGTGCCAGCTCACCCTCGAAGAAGGGCGGGGAACAAGAGACCCAGTACTTC.

The chain uses TRBV15 and TRBJ2-7; D is possibly TRBD2 (5 bases). Germline assignment: CDR1 LNHNV and CDR2 YYDKDF (reference sequence). There are 16 residues in the CDR3. V gave up 5 bases and J gave up 0 bases, with 17 bases separating them. In nucleotides, the CDR3 is TGTGCCACCAGCGGAAGTCGGGGAGAAATCTCCTACGAGCAGTACTTC. It specifies CATSGSRGEISYEQYF.

CDR3 bases: TGTGCCAGCAGACAGGGAGGGAATGAAAAACTGTTTTTT. Protein sequence: CASRQGGNEKLFF. This chain uses TRBV28 with TRBJ1-4; maybe TRBD1 (6 bases). The CDR3 contains 13 residues. The germline V gene encodes CDR1 MDHEN and CDR2 SYDVKM. V was cut by 6 bases and J by 5 bases, with 10 bases left in between.

This sequence joins TRBV24-1 and TRBJ1-4; D uncertain. CDR3 length: 14 amino acids. Germline CDR1 is KGHDR and CDR2 is SFDVKD. V was cut by 10 bases and J by 0 bases, with 11 bases left in between. CDR3 coding DNA: TGTGCCACGAAACAGCCTGCAACTAATGAAAAACTGTTTTTT. Its translation: CATKQPATNEKLFF.

This chain connects TRBV30 to TRBJ1-6; no definite D call. V lost 0 bases, J lost 0 bases, and 12 bases lay in between. Germline V gene lookup returns CDR1 GTSNPN and CDR2 SVGIG (reference sequence). The CDR3 has 17 amino acids. The CDR3 nucleotides read TGTGCCTGGAGTGTACCCGCGGGTAGCTCCTATAATTCACCCCTCCACTTT. Amino acid sequence: CAWSVPAGSSYNSPLHF.

The CDR3 loop is CASSPPGSPLHF. The DNA for the CDR3 is TGTGCCAGCAGTCCCCCGGGGTCACCCCTCCACTTT. V usage is TRBV27 and J usage is TRBJ1-6; D is unresolved. Germline V gene data show CDR1 as MNHEY and CDR2 as SMNVEV (reference sequence). CDR3 length equals 12 residues. The V end was cut by 5 bases, the J end by 10 bases, with 9 bases between.

The CDR3 spells CASSATDTRGASFF. The CDR3 DNA follows: TGTGCCAGCTCAGCGACGGATACCCGGGGGGCTAGCTTCTTT. The V call is TRBV18, the J call TRBJ1-1; D is possibly TRBD1 (6 bases). This CDR3 spans 14 amino acids. V lost 5 bases to trimming and J lost 14 bases, with 24 bases between them. Looked up from germline, CDR1 is KGHSH and CDR2 is LQKENI.

J is TRBJ2-7 and V is TRBV30; no definite D call. V was pared by 0 bases and J by 0 bases, with 24 bases between. Per the germline V gene, CDR1 is GTSNPN and CDR2 is SVGIG (reference sequence). This CDR3 region has 19 residues. The CDR3 nucleotides read TGTGCCTGGAGTGTACAATTGACTTCTTTGCTTTCCAACTCCTACGAGCAGTACTTC. This encodes CAWSVQLTSLLSNSYEQYF.

The chain uses TRBV29-1 and TRBJ1-4; D gene uncertain. Deletions cut 7 bases from V and 8 bases from J, with 17 bases between. CDR3 size: 13 residues. Germline CDR1 is SQVTM and CDR2 is ANQGSEA. The CDR3: CSAGTGSGEKLFF. In DNA form, the CDR3 reads TGCAGCGCCGGCACTGGGTCCGGGGAAAAACTGTTTTTT.

The rearrangement links TRBV4-1 to TRBJ1-2, with TRBD1 matching 8 bases. Germline-derived CDR1 and CDR2 are MGHRA and YSYEKL. V dropped 4 bases and J dropped 5; count of bases not matched to a gene: 12. The CDR3 is 16 residues long. CDR3 DNA sequence: TGCGCCAGCAGCCCTCCCGAACAGGGGGTCCTTTATGGCTACACCTTC. This gives the protein CASSPPEQGVLYGYTF.

V gene TRBV5-1 combines with J gene TRBJ2-7; D possibly corresponds to TRBD1 (6 bases). With 4 bases removed from V and 0 bases from J, the gap between germline ends came to 14 bases. The CDR3 has 15 residues. CDR1 and CDR2 from the germline V gene are SGHRS and YFSETQ. In DNA form, the CDR3 reads TGCGCCAGCAGCCTAACAGGGATTCCCTCCTACGAGCAGTACTTC. Encoded protein: CASSLTGIPSYEQYF.

This clone has a single count. V and J are TRBV2 and TRBJ1-6; D gene unclear. The CDR3 extends over 13 amino acids. V was cut by 7 bases and J by 13 bases, with 17 bases left in between. Germline assignment: CDR1 SNHLY and CDR2 FYNNEI. This CDR3 is CASMGPLFHPLHF. In nucleotides, the CDR3 is TGTGCCAGCATGGGCCCCCTATTTCATCCCCTCCACTTT. The variable domain in full, with the rest retrieved from reference TRBV2 and TRBJ1-6, is EPEVTQTPSHQVTQMGQEVILRCVPISNHLYFYWYRQILGQKVEFLVSFYNNEISEKSEIFDDQFSVERPDGSNFTLKIRSTKLEDSAMYFCASMGPLFHPLHFGNGTRLTVT.

V gene TRBV29-1 combines with J gene TRBJ1-1; 9 bases fit TRBD1. Germline lookup yields CDR1 SQVTM and CDR2 ANQGSEA. The V gene end was trimmed by 7 bases and the J gene end by 0 bases; junction bases not matched to a gene: 3. The CDR3 covers 13 residues. The CDR3 bases are TGCAGCGCTAGGACAGGGGTGAACACTGAAGCTTTCTTT. Protein: CSARTGVNTEAFF.

This rearrangement joins TRBV5-1 to TRBJ2-1; weak D call: TRBD1 (5 bases). The germline V gene has CDR1 SGHRS and CDR2 YFSETQ. This CDR3 has 15 residues. V shed 1 base and J shed 1 base, with 9 bases lying between them. The CDR3 region has the DNA TGCGCCAGCAGCTTGAGGGGTCCTTCCTACAATGAGCAGTTCTTC. Its protein is CASSLRGPSYNEQFF.

The chain uses TRBV6-5 and TRBJ1-2; D ambiguous. This CDR3 spans 12 amino acids. The V gene's germline CDR1 is MNHEY and CDR2 SVGAGI. V lost 5 bases and J lost 1, with 5 bases in between. The CDR3 spells CASSTDNYGYTF. CDR3 DNA: TGTGCCAGCAGTACAGATAACTATGGCTACACCTTC.

The chain combines TRBV30 with TRBJ1-5, with D perhaps matching TRBD1 (6 bases). Looked up from germline, CDR1 is GTSNPN and CDR2 is SVGIG (reference sequence). The CDR3 length is 14 residues. V lost 5 bases, J lost 3 bases, and 14 bases lay in between. The CDR3 DNA reads TGTGCCTGGGCGGAGACAGGTTACAATCAGCCCCAGCATTTT. Residues: CAWAETGYNQPQHF.

The V call is TRBV7-9, the J call TRBJ1-2; TRBD1 agrees at 9 bases. V lost 1 base and J lost 7; bases outside the gene matches: 7. Germline V gene sequence: CDR1 SEHNR, CDR2 FQNEAQ (reference sequence). The CDR3 consists of 15 residues. CDR3 residues: CASSLDGTGWGGYTF. In DNA, the CDR3 is TGTGCCAGCAGCTTAGATGGGACAGGGTGGGGTGGCTACACCTTC. The full variable domain, its missing parts supplied by reference TRBV7-9 and TRBJ1-2, is DTGVSQNPRHKITKRGQNVTFRCDPISEHNRLYWYRQTLGQGPEFLTYFQNEAQLEKSRLLSDRFSAERPKGSFSTLEIQRTEQGDSAMYLCASSLDGTGWGGYTFGSGTRLTVV.

DNA of the CDR3: TGTGCCAGCAGTCCCAGGAACTCCCAAGATACGCAGTATTTT. Translated: CASSPRNSQDTQYF. This chain joins TRBV6-5 and TRBJ2-3; D unclear. This CDR3 has 14 residues. V dropped 5 bases and J dropped 5 bases, with 14 bases sitting between them. The germline V gene has CDR1 MNHEY and CDR2 SVGAGI.